This T cell receptor (beta chain) was obtained from a study of blood T cells in healthy people across ages. Comments on this clonotype: What it recognizes is unknown. Mismatch with germline at one junction end may stem from a read error.

Sample-barcoded 5' priming and a J-beta primer mix drove a second PCR of about 6 to 11 cycles. Any given sample supplied a minimum of 3 million CDR3-containing paired-end reads. MiXCR was run by TCRdb on the 5' RACE reads, yielding one entry per CDR3 protein. Of about 1,800,000 distinct CDR3 sequences listed, 28% are singletons. Points from the study as a whole: Researchers report that TCR beta diversity correlated strongly with naive T cell percentage. Roughly linearly, TCR beta diversity per million T cells fell as age increased. Relative to aged donors, long-lived donors carried more naive CD4+ cells and displayed higher diversity.

The V gene's germline CDR1 is MNHNY and CDR2 SVGAGI (reference sequence). The CDR3 contains 12 residues. The receptor's source is a woman aged 30 to 39 in good health. The J gene is TRBJ2-7, the V gene TRBV6-6; TRBD2 aligns across 7 bases. Sequenced: blood. The CDR3 loop is CAGSGVAYEQYF. In DNA, the CDR3 is TGTGCCGGCAGCGGGGTGGCCTACGAGCAGTACTTC.